This passage covers 31 T cell receptor beta chains from one sample sequenced in a study of shared clonotypes between healthy human individuals. Assay used: immunoSEQ multiplex PCR; TCRdb lists only in-frame clones, some missing. The data contain more than 2 million clones, about 95% of them singletons. Sequenced input: naive CD4+ T cells sorted from blood. The subset: CD45RA+ positively selected. Source of these receptors: a man younger than 35 in good health.

This chain joins TRBV21-1 and TRBJ2-6; TRBD1, the D gene given by the table, was not confirmed from the DNA. TRBV21-1 is noted as a pseudogene. This CDR3 is 18 amino acids long. The CDR3 is CASSKGRGLPPGANVLTF. The CDR3, as DNA: TGTGCCAGCAGCAAAGGAAGGGGGTTACCCCCTGGGGCCAACGTCCTGACTTTC.

The chain links TRBV28 to TRBJ1-1, with a weak D call TRBD1 (5 bases). The CDR3 totals 15 residues. In germline, CDR1 is MDHEN, CDR2 SYDVKM. V lost 5 bases to trimming and J lost 3 bases, with 16 bases between them. CDR3 sequence (DNA): TGTGCCAGCAGTCTGCCCACGCGGGGGGACACTGAAGCTTTCTTT. Protein product: CASSLPTRGDTEAFF.

The chain employs TRBV29-1 and TRBJ2-7; 8 bases agree with TRBD2. Per germline, CDR1 SQVTM and CDR2 ANQGSEA. The J segment lost 5 bases and the V segment lost 5 bases, leaving 11 bases of the junction unmatched. The CDR3 totals 14 residues. The CDR3 sequence is CSVPNPGGLDEQYF. CDR3 coding DNA: TGCAGCGTTCCTAACCCGGGGGGGTTGGACGAGCAGTACTTC.

The CDR3 loop reads CASSLGRSTGELFF. The CDR3 DNA reads as TGTGCCAGCAGTTTGGGAAGGAGCACCGGGGAGCTGTTTTTT. This chain links TRBV28 with TRBJ2-2; D gene ambiguous. With 3 bases removed from V and 4 bases from J, the gap between germline ends came to 9 bases. This CDR3 is built from 14 residues. Germline V CDR1 and CDR2: MDHEN, SYDVKM. The entire variable domain, with the rest obtained from reference TRBV28 and TRBJ2-2, is as follows: DVKVTQSSRYLVKRTGEKVFLECVQDMDHENMFWYRQDPGLGLRLIYFSYDVKMKEKGDIPEGYSVSREKKERFSLILESASTNQTSMYLCASSLGRSTGELFFGEGSRLTVL.

This sequence joins TRBV6-5 and TRBJ1-2; TRBD1 matches at 9 bases. CDR1 and CDR2 from the germline V gene are MNHEY and SVGAGI. The V and J ends lost 5 bases and 5 bases, in that order; junction bases with no gene match: 6. The CDR3 totals 14 residues. The CDR3 region has the DNA TGTGCCAGCAGTGAACCCGGGACAGGGTATGGCTACACCTTC. Its translation is CASSEPGTGYGYTF.

V usage is TRBV6-1 and J usage is TRBJ1-4; unclear D gene. The CDR3 loop spans 13 amino acids. In germline, CDR1 is MNHNS, CDR2 SASEGT. Trimming removed 6 bases from V and 3 bases from J, with 8 bases in between. In DNA form, the CDR3 reads TGTGCCAGCAGAATTAGAGCTAATGAAAAACTGTTTTTT. It encodes CASRIRANEKLFF.

The rearrangement uses TRBV30 and TRBJ1-2; D is unresolved. Per the germline V gene, CDR1 is GTSNPN and CDR2 is SVGIG (reference sequence). This CDR3 is 12 amino acids long. V lost 2 bases to trimming and J lost 5 bases, with 9 bases between them. The CDR3 loop reads CAWSSSRYGYTF. The CDR3 coding sequence is TGTGCCTGGAGTTCCTCGCGTTATGGCTACACCTTC.

The V and J genes are TRBV6-6 and TRBJ1-1; possibly TRBD1 for D (6 bases). V lost 3 bases and J lost 5, with 13 bases in between. The CDR3 is 14 amino acids. Germline CDR1 is MNHNY and CDR2 is SVGAGI (reference sequence). As DNA, the CDR3 is TGTGCCAGCAGTTATTACAGGGTTTCAACTGAAGCTTTCTTT. Translating it yields CASSYYRVSTEAFF.

Notes on this clone: This sample includes further DNA sequences coding for the same CDR3. This chain connects TRBV18 to TRBJ1-4; unclear D gene. The CDR3 has 13 amino acids. V lost 4 bases and J lost 2, with 5 bases in between. Germline V gene data show CDR1 as KGHSH and CDR2 as LQKENI. The CDR3 sequence: CASSRSTNEKLFF. In DNA form, the CDR3 reads TGTGCCAGCTCACGAAGTACTAATGAAAAACTGTTTTTT. The full variable domain, in which reference TRBV18 and TRBJ1-4 provide the parts outside the CDR3, is NAGVMQNPRHLVRRRGQEARLRCSPMKGHSHVYWYRQLPEEGLKFMVYLQKENIIDESGMPKERFSAEFPKEGPSILRIQQVVRGDSAAYFCASSRSTNEKLFFGSGTQLSVL.

This clone was seen only once. The chain combines TRBV5-4 with TRBJ2-2, with TRBD1 as a possible D gene (5 bases). V was shortened by 4 bases and J by 7 bases, with 17 bases between the two germline ends. CDR3 length: 15 residues. Germline V CDR1 and CDR2: SGHNT, YYREEE (reference sequence). The CDR3 protein is CASSEPQVSGGELFF. The CDR3 DNA sequence: TGTGCCAGCAGCGAACCACAGGTATCCGGCGGGGAGCTGTTTTTT. The full variable domain, in which reference TRBV5-4 and TRBJ2-2 provide the parts outside the CDR3, is ETGVTQSPTHLIKTRGQQVTLRCSSQSGHNTVSWYQQALGQGPQFIFQYYREEENGRGNFPPRFSGLQFPNYSSELNVNALELDDSALYLCASSEPQVSGGELFFGEGSRLTVL.

V gene TRBV2 combines with J gene TRBJ2-7; D gene uncertain. With 6 bases removed from V and 3 bases from J, the gap between germline ends came to 12 bases. The CDR3 spans 13 residues. Germline V gene lookup returns CDR1 SNHLY and CDR2 FYNNEI. In DNA form, the CDR3 reads TGTGCCAGCAGCCCCGAGGCCCACTACGAGCAGTACTTC. Its protein is CASSPEAHYEQYF.

V and J are TRBV7-2 and TRBJ2-1; D ambiguous. Germline V lookup: CDR1 SGHTA, CDR2 FQGNSA. V shed 2 bases and J shed 9 bases, with 8 bases lying between them. This CDR3 is 12 amino acids long. The CDR3 nucleotides are TGTGCCAGCAGCTTAATGAGGACTGAGCAGTTCTTC. The encoded protein is CASSLMRTEQFF.

The V call is TRBV5-1, the J call TRBJ1-1; 7 positions agree with TRBD1. This CDR3 region has 16 residues. CDR1 SGHRS and CDR2 YFSETQ come from the germline V gene. V shed 4 bases, J shed 4 bases, and the junction held 13 bases outside the gene matches. The CDR3 sequence: CASSPRQGGVGTEAFF. For the CDR3, the DNA is TGCGCCAGCAGCCCACGACAGGGAGGAGTTGGCACTGAAGCTTTCTTT.

This chain links TRBV27 with TRBJ1-4; no clear D. The germline gives CDR1 MNHEY, CDR2 SMNVEV (reference sequence). The V end lost 4 bases, the J end lost 8 bases, and 14 bases lay between the germline ends. This CDR3 is 14 amino acids long. The CDR3 is CASSSRAPGEKLFF. The CDR3 region has the DNA TGTGCCAGCAGTTCCCGGGCCCCAGGAGAAAAACTGTTTTTT. Looking up the rest from reference TRBV27 and TRBJ1-4 gives the full variable domain: EAQVTQNPRYLITVTGKKLTVTCSQNMNHEYMSWYRQDPGLGLRQIYYSMNVEVTDKGDVPEGYKVSRKEKRNFPLILESPSPNQTSLYFCASSSRAPGEKLFFGSGTQLSVL.

V and J are TRBV25-1 and TRBJ1-4; no firm D call. The CDR3 has 15 residues. V was shortened by 5 bases and J by 8 bases, with 18 bases between the two germline ends. The germline V gene has CDR1 MGHDK and CDR2 SYGVNS. CDR3 bases: TGTGCCAGCAGTTTGGTGGTGGGCAATCTGGAAAAACTGTTTTTT. Translating it yields CASSLVVGNLEKLFF.

The chain employs TRBV11-3 and TRBJ2-3, with 10 nucleotides matching TRBD2. V was pared by 5 bases and J by 0 bases, with 2 bases of the junction left unmatched. CDR1 is SGHNT, CDR2 YENEEA, per germline. This CDR3 has 15 residues. The CDR3 here is CASSPTSGSTDTQYF. The CDR3 DNA sequence: TGTGCCAGCAGCCCGACTAGCGGGAGCACAGATACGCAGTATTTT.

This chain connects TRBV5-1 to TRBJ2-7; 10 bases are shared with TRBD2. The V gene end was trimmed by 1 base and the J gene end by 3 bases; junction bases not matched to a gene: 16. This CDR3 is 19 amino acids long. The V gene's germline CDR1 is SGHRS and CDR2 YFSETQ. The CDR3 loop is CASSLSSGKVAGGHYEQYF. The CDR3 nucleotides are TGCGCCAGCAGCTTGAGTTCTGGGAAGGTAGCGGGAGGACACTACGAGCAGTACTTC.

V is TRBV5-1 and J is TRBJ2-3, with D unclear. Germline assignment: CDR1 SGHRS and CDR2 YFSETQ. V lost 4 bases to trimming and J lost 3 bases, with 15 bases between them. This CDR3 spans 15 amino acids. DNA of the CDR3: TGCGCCAGCAGCGCCGGAAGCCTTAGGACAGATACGCAGTATTTT. Translated: CASSAGSLRTDTQYF.

The J gene is TRBJ1-6, the V gene TRBV6-1; D may be TRBD1 (5 bases). Trimming stripped 2 bases from V and 6 bases from J, with 11 bases between. This CDR3 has 15 amino acids. CDR1 and CDR2 from the germline V gene are MNHNS and SASEGT. DNA for the CDR3: TGTGCCAGCAGTGAACAGGGCATTAGTAATTCACCCCTCCACTTT. Protein: CASSEQGISNSPLHF.

The chain links TRBV6-1 to TRBJ1-5; 9 bases agree with TRBD1. The germline gives CDR1 MNHNS, CDR2 SASEGT. After removal of 4 bases from V and 4 bases from J, the junction contained 8 bases not matched to a gene. This CDR3 is built from 16 residues. CDR3 loop: CASSGGTGTGNQPQHF. In DNA, the CDR3 is TGTGCCAGCAGTGGAGGGACAGGGACCGGTAATCAGCCCCAGCATTTT.

The chain has TRBV2 and TRBJ2-2; maybe TRBD1 (6 bases). Germline CDR1 and CDR2: SNHLY and FYNNEI. V dropped 6 bases and J dropped 1 base, with 9 bases sitting between them. The CDR3 consists of 14 residues. The DNA for the CDR3 is TGTGCCAGCAGCAAGGACAGGAACACCGGGGAGCTGTTTTTT. It yields the protein CASSKDRNTGELFF.

This clone was picked up one time. The chain employs TRBV19 and TRBJ2-5, with D maybe TRBD1 (6 bases). Trimming removed 5 bases at V and 2 bases at J, with 9 bases between. CDR1 and CDR2 from the germline V gene are LNHDA and SQIVND (reference sequence). This CDR3 has 13 residues. The CDR3 loop reads CASSSQGQETQYF. The CDR3 DNA sequence: TGTGCCAGTAGTTCCCAGGGGCAAGAGACCCAGTACTTC. Full variable domain (remainder filled in from reference TRBV19 and TRBJ2-5): DGGITQSPKYLFRKEGQNVTLSCEQNLNHDAMYWYRQDPGQGLRLIYYSQIVNDFQKGDIAEGYSVSREKKESFPLTVTSAQKNPTAFYLCASSSQGQETQYFGPGTRLLVL.

The chain employs TRBV5-4 and TRBJ1-2; D not certain. Deletions cut 4 bases from V and 2 bases from J, with 15 bases between. Germline-derived CDR1 and CDR2 are SGHNT and YYREEE (reference sequence). The CDR3 sequence is 15 residues long. For the CDR3, the DNA is TGTGCCAGCAGCCCAGATGGAGCGGGCAACTATGGCTACACCTTC. Protein sequence: CASSPDGAGNYGYTF.

The chain couples TRBV20-1 to TRBJ2-7; D may correspond to TRBD1 or TRBD2 (5 bases each). This CDR3 is built from 11 residues. V gave up 4 bases and J gave up 12 bases, with 16 bases separating them. The germline V gene encodes CDR1 DFQATT and CDR2 SNEGSKA (reference sequence). The CDR3 spells CSATNLGTLYF. DNA of the CDR3: TGCAGTGCTACCAACCTCGGGACCCTGTACTTC.

This clone occurred a few times. The genes are TRBV27 and TRBJ2-7; 9 nucleotides align to TRBD2. The germline V gene has CDR1 MNHEY and CDR2 SMNVEV (reference sequence). V lost 5 bases, J lost 2 bases, and 10 bases stayed unmatched. The CDR3 runs 16 residues. The DNA for the CDR3 is TGTGCCAGCAGTCCTCTAGCGGGGTTTACTCCCTACGAGCAGTACTTC. Its translation: CASSPLAGFTPYEQYF.

The chain carries TRBV30 and TRBJ2-7; TRBD2 might be the D (6 bases). The CDR3 loop spans 15 amino acids. In germline, CDR1 is GTSNPN, CDR2 SVGIG (reference sequence). The V gene lost 1 base and the J gene lost 0 bases, with 13 bases spanning the gap. This CDR3 reads CAWSANSGNSYEQYF. Here the CDR3 DNA reads TGTGCCTGGAGTGCCAATAGCGGCAACTCCTACGAGCAGTACTTC.

The V call is TRBV9, the J call TRBJ1-2; D uncertain. Trimming shortened V by 3 bases and J by 8 bases, and 20 bases separated the two germline ends. Germline lookup yields CDR1 SGDLS and CDR2 YYNGEE. The CDR3 totals 15 residues. The CDR3 DNA follows: TGTGCCAGCAGCGACCCTCGGGCGGGCTTCGGGGGCTACACCTTC. Its protein product is CASSDPRAGFGGYTF.

V gene TRBV30 combines with J gene TRBJ1-5; weak D call: TRBD1 (5 bases). V gave up 0 bases and J gave up 6 bases, with 12 bases separating them. This CDR3 has 14 amino acids. Germline-derived CDR1 and CDR2 are GTSNPN and SVGIG (reference sequence). As DNA, the CDR3 is TGTGCCTGGAGTGTTGGTGGGGCTGGTCAGCCCCAGCATTTT. Protein: CAWSVGGAGQPQHF.

The chain combines TRBV7-9 with TRBJ2-7; 9 bases map to TRBD2. V shed 5 bases, J shed 3 bases, and the junction held 11 bases outside the gene matches. The CDR3 runs to 16 residues. Germline V gene lookup returns CDR1 SEHNR and CDR2 FQNEAQ (reference sequence). The DNA of the CDR3 is TGTGCCAGCAGCCATGCCGGAATAGCGGGGGACTACGAGCAGTACTTC. Translating it yields CASSHAGIAGDYEQYF.

This rearrangement joins TRBV7-3 to TRBJ2-6, with D tentatively TRBD2 (6 bases). This CDR3 spans 19 amino acids. The V gene lost 2 bases and the J gene lost 4 bases, with 21 bases spanning the gap. Per the germline V gene, CDR1 is SGHTA and CDR2 is FQGTGA. The DNA of the CDR3 is TGTGCCAGCAGCTTAGTTGGAGGGATCGCAGGGCCAGGGGCCAACGTCCTGACTTTC. Amino acids: CASSLVGGIAGPGANVLTF.

The chain has TRBV7-3 and TRBJ2-7; 7 nucleotides line up with TRBD1. V shed 7 bases, J shed 0 bases, and the junction held 15 bases outside the gene matches. This CDR3 has 17 amino acids. Germline V gene lookup returns CDR1 SGHTA and CDR2 FQGTGA. The CDR3: CASTFPAGTVGSYEQYF. CDR3 coding DNA: TGTGCCAGCACCTTCCCCGCCGGGACAGTCGGCTCCTACGAGCAGTACTTC.